The T cell receptor beta chain under discussion was sequenced for a study of cytotoxic CD8 clonotypes in ibrutinib-treated CLL. As for the study in general: When averaged across all of the samples, the counts came to a few hundred thousand productive templates and tens of thousands of productive rearrangements. The study's findings and limits: There were differences in sampling times between sustained-remission and progressing patients. At baseline, clonality was higher than in age-matched healthy donors and correlated with CD8+ counts.

This CDR3 has 10 amino acids. CDR1 is GTSNPN and CDR2 is SVGIG in the germline V gene (reference sequence). Deletions cut 6 bases from V and 7 bases from J, with 9 bases between. Sequenced by immunoSEQ multiplex PCR; TCRdb stores in-frame clones only, minus some. Here the sample spans over 150,000 clones, approximately 77% being singletons. A note on this clone: Its specificity is not known.

The clonotype originates from a human donor with chronic lymphocytic leukemia. The specimen comprised PBMCs, sampled after 12 months of ibrutinib treatment. The chain employs TRBV30 and TRBJ1-2; the D is unclear. CDR3 DNA sequence: TGTGCCTGTCATCGGGGTGGCTACACCTTC. As protein: CACHRGGYTF.